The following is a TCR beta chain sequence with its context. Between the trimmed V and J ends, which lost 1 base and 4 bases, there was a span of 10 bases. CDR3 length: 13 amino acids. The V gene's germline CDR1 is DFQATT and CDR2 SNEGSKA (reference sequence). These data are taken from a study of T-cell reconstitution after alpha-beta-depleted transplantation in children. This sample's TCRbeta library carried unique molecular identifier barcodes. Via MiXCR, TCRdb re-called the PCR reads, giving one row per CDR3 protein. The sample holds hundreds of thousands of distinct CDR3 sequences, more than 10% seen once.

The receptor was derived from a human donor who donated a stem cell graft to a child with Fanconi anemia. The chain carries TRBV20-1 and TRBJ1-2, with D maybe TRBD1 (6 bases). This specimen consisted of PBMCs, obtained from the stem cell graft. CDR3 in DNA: TGCAGTGCTAGAGCCTCGGACAGCTATGGCTACACCTTC. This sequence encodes CSARASDSYGYTF.